Each of the 25 T cell receptor beta chains below was sequenced from the same sample in a study of blood T cell repertoires in COVID-19. The assay was immunoSEQ multiplex PCR, and TCRdb's table has in-frame clones only and misses some. The sample lists 200,000 to 250,000 clones, 80% to 85% occurring once. The sample comprised peripheral blood. These receptors were taken from a woman of 80 years or more with COVID-19, enrolled during active disease.

This rearrangement joins TRBV20-1 to TRBJ2-2; TRBD1 agrees at 7 bases. The germline CDR1 and CDR2 sequences are DFQATT and SNEGSKA (reference sequence). There are 15 residues in the CDR3. V lost 3 bases and J lost 6; bases outside the gene matches: 10. The CDR3 coding sequence is TGCAGTGCTAGTGAATGGACAGGACGCGCCGGGGAGCTGTTTTTT. Its protein is CSASEWTGRAGELFF.

The V and J genes are TRBV12-5 and TRBJ2-7, with D unclear. This CDR3 is built from 12 residues. CDR1 LGHNT and CDR2 FRNRAP come from the germline V gene. Trimming stripped 3 bases from V and 6 bases from J, with 9 bases between. This CDR3 reads CASGLAAPEQYF. CDR3 bases: TGTGCTAGTGGTTTAGCAGCGCCCGAGCAGTACTTC.

This chain links TRBV6-1 with TRBJ1-2; no reliable D call. Germline-derived CDR1 and CDR2 are MNHNS and SASEGT. The CDR3 loop spans 14 amino acids. V was trimmed by 3 bases and J by 4 bases, leaving 12 bases between them. The CDR3 here is CASSDRGIGYGYTF. The CDR3 nucleotides are TGTGCCAGCAGTGACCGCGGTATAGGCTATGGCTACACCTTC.

This clone occurred once. The chain is built from TRBV14 and TRBJ2-7, with 8 positions matching TRBD2. Per the germline V gene, CDR1 is SGHDN and CDR2 is FVKESK. The CDR3 covers 13 residues. J was trimmed by 10 bases and V by 0 bases; bases with no gene match: 5. CDR3 sequence: CASSQDLLAVQYF. CDR3 in DNA: TGTGCCAGCAGCCAAGATCTACTAGCGGTACAGTACTTC.

The chain recombines TRBV28 with TRBJ2-1, with D perhaps matching TRBD2 (5 bases). The germline gives CDR1 MDHEN, CDR2 SYDVKM. This CDR3 is built from 13 residues. Deletions cut 10 bases from V and 8 bases from J, with 18 bases between. CDR3 residues: CATRGSSVYEQFF. The CDR3 bases are TGTGCCACCCGGGGTAGCTCGGTCTATGAGCAGTTCTTC.

The V and J genes are TRBV7-9 and TRBJ1-1; D perhaps matches TRBD1 (5 bases). Trimming removed 3 bases from V and 0 bases from J, with 14 bases in between. Germline V CDR1 and CDR2: SEHNR, FQNEAQ (reference sequence). The CDR3 length is 16 residues. CDR3 nucleotides: TGTGCCAGCAGCTTCCGACAGACAGTCATGAACACTGAAGCTTTCTTT. It codes for CASSFRQTVMNTEAFF.

The chain has TRBV30 and TRBJ1-1; no clear D. The V and J ends lost 5 bases and 1 base respectively, with 11 bases between them. Per germline, CDR1 GTSNPN and CDR2 SVGIG (reference sequence). CDR3 length: 13 residues. Written as DNA, the CDR3 is TGTGCCTGGGGGCAGCGGGGGAACACTGAAGCTTTCTTT. Its protein is CAWGQRGNTEAFF.

The chain joins TRBV19 to TRBJ2-1; TRBD1 matches 8 bases. The CDR3 covers 14 residues. V trimming: 9 bases; J trimming: 3 bases; junction bases outside the gene matches: 7. Germline loops: CDR1 LNHDA, CDR2 SQIVND (reference sequence). The CDR3 region is CASGTGGFYNEQFF. In DNA, the CDR3 is TGTGCCAGCGGGACAGGAGGGTTCTACAATGAGCAGTTCTTC.

This chain joins TRBV11-2 and TRBJ1-2, with TRBD1 identical over 8 bases. Germline V gene lookup returns CDR1 SGHAT and CDR2 FQNNGV. Trimming cost V 3 bases and J 8 bases; bases outside gene matches: 14. The CDR3 loop spans 16 amino acids. CDR3 coding DNA: TGTGCCAGCAGCTTCCCGGACAGGGCTCCCATGAAGGGCTACACCTTC. This encodes CASSFPDRAPMKGYTF.

The CDR3 DNA reads as TGCGCCAGCAGCTCGGGTGGGAGGAACGAGCAGTACTTC. It encodes CASSSGGRNEQYF. This chain links TRBV5-1 with TRBJ2-7; D is perhaps TRBD2 (6 bases). Trimming removed 3 bases at V and 5 bases at J, with 12 bases between. The CDR3 extends over 13 amino acids. From germline, CDR1 is SGHRS and CDR2 YFSETQ.

This clone was recorded only once. The chain joins TRBV4-1 to TRBJ2-5, with TRBD2 matching over 12 bases. The germline gives CDR1 MGHRA, CDR2 YSYEKL. There are 18 residues in the CDR3. The V segment lost 0 bases and the J segment 9 bases; nucleotides outside the gene matches: 14. CDR3 in DNA: TGCGCCAGCAGCCAAGAGTACGCTAGCGGGGGGGTCCGAGGGGCCCAGTACTTC. Protein: CASSQEYASGGVRGAQYF.

As DNA, the CDR3 is TGTGCCAGCAGCTTGGTGGGAGGGGATCGAGAGACCCAGTACTTC. Protein product: CASSLVGGDRETQYF. The V and J genes are TRBV7-9 and TRBJ2-5; 7 positions agree with TRBD2. V lost 3 bases, J lost 4 bases, and 8 bases stayed unmatched. This CDR3 is 15 amino acids long. Germline CDR1 reads SEHNR; CDR2 reads FQNEAQ (reference sequence).

This clone was counted between two and nine times. The chain is built from TRBV28 and TRBJ1-4; 7 bases map to TRBD1. Trimming at V came to 5 bases and at J to 4 bases, leaving 10 bases not matched to a gene. Per the germline V gene, CDR1 is MDHEN and CDR2 is SYDVKM. The CDR3 runs 16 residues. The CDR3 here is CASSPKRQGLNEKLFF. The CDR3 coding sequence is TGTGCCAGCAGTCCTAAAAGACAGGGTCTTAATGAAAAACTGTTTTTT.

The chain couples TRBV7-9 to TRBJ1-1; TRBD1 matches at 7 bases. This CDR3 comprises 12 residues. The V gene end was trimmed by 5 bases and the J gene end by 11 bases; junction bases not matched to a gene: 8. Germline V gene lookup returns CDR1 SEHNR and CDR2 FQNEAQ (reference sequence). CDR3 bases: TGTGCCAGCAGCATACAGGGGATAAGGGCTTTCTTT. Its protein product is CASSIQGIRAFF. Filled out from reference TRBV7-9 and TRBJ1-1, the complete variable domain reads DTGVSQNPRHKITKRGQNVTFRCDPISEHNRLYWYRQTLGQGPEFLTYFQNEAQLEKSRLLSDRFSAERPKGSFSTLEIQRTEQGDSAMYLCASSIQGIRAFFGQGTRLTVV.

The chain has TRBV29-1 and TRBJ1-3, with D unclear. Germline CDR1 SQVTM, CDR2 ANQGSEA. Between the trimmed V and J ends, which lost 3 bases and 0 bases, there was a span of 6 bases. The CDR3 covers 13 residues. This CDR3 is CSVDHGSGNTIYF. The DNA for the CDR3 is TGCAGCGTTGATCACGGCTCTGGAAACACCATATATTTT.

The rearrangement links TRBV12-3 or TRBV12-4 to TRBJ1-5; D uncertain. The CDR3 is 13 amino acids. V was pared by 3 bases and J by 4 bases, with 7 bases between. The CDR3 DNA reads TGTGCCAGCAGTTTGAGGGAAAATCAGCCCCAGCATTTT. This encodes CASSLRENQPQHF.

The V gene is TRBV18, the J gene TRBJ2-5; D perhaps matches TRBD2 (6 bases). This CDR3 is built from 14 residues. In germline, CDR1 is KGHSH, CDR2 LQKENI. V was trimmed by 6 bases and J by 5 bases, leaving 16 bases between them. The chain's CDR3 is CASSRDAGTETQYF. CDR3 DNA: TGTGCCAGCTCCAGGGACGCGGGGACGGAGACCCAGTACTTC.

The chain joins TRBV7-2 to TRBJ2-2; TRBD1 is a possible D gene (6 bases). The CDR3 is 13 amino acids. CDR1 SGHTA and CDR2 FQGNSA come from the germline V gene. V was clipped by 0 bases and J by 7 bases, with 6 bases between them. The CDR3 DNA reads TGTGCCAGCAGCTTAGCGACAGGCGGGGAGCTGTTTTTT. Amino acids: CASSLATGGELFF.

This chain connects TRBV19 to TRBJ2-3; possibly TRBD1 for D (5 bases). The CDR3 length is 14 residues. Trimming left V 1 base short and J 4 bases short, with 9 bases between. From germline, CDR1 is LNHDA and CDR2 SQIVND (reference sequence). CDR3 coding DNA: TGTGCCAGTAGTATAGCCCCAGGGTCAGATACGCAGTATTTT. This encodes CASSIAPGSDTQYF. The full variable domain, rest sourced from reference TRBV19 and TRBJ2-3, is DGGITQSPKYLFRKEGQNVTLSCEQNLNHDAMYWYRQDPGQGLRLIYYSQIVNDFQKGDIAEGYSVSREKKESFPLTVTSAQKNPTAFYLCASSIAPGSDTQYFGPGTRLTVL.

The rearrangement uses TRBV12-3 or TRBV12-4 and TRBJ2-7; 9 nucleotides match TRBD1. The CDR3 extends over 13 amino acids. Trimming cost V 7 bases and J 4 bases; bases outside gene matches: 5. The CDR3 DNA follows: TGTGCCAGCACCGACAGGGGGAATTACGAGCAGTACTTC. Protein sequence: CASTDRGNYEQYF.

This clone was seen only a few times. The chain is built from TRBV19 and TRBJ1-6; TRBD1 agrees at 7 bases. The V gene's germline CDR1 is LNHDA and CDR2 SQIVND (reference sequence). This CDR3 is 15 amino acids long. V lost 5 bases, J lost 5 bases, and 6 bases stayed unmatched. CDR3 loop: CASSVDRDHNSPLHF. The CDR3 bases are TGTGCCAGTAGTGTCGACAGGGATCATAATTCACCCCTCCACTTT.

The V gene is TRBV27, the J gene TRBJ1-4; unclear D gene. CDR3 size: 15 residues. Per the germline V gene, CDR1 is MNHEY and CDR2 is SMNVEV (reference sequence). Between the trimmed V and J ends, which lost 6 bases and 2 bases, there was a span of 13 bases. CDR3 region: CASREVAGTNEKLFF. For the CDR3, the DNA is TGTGCCAGCAGGGAAGTTGCGGGGACTAATGAAAAACTGTTTTTT. The variable domain in full, completed from reference TRBV27 and TRBJ1-4, reads EAQVTQNPRYLITVTGKKLTVTCSQNMNHEYMSWYRQDPGLGLRQIYYSMNVEVTDKGDVPEGYKVSRKEKRNFPLILESPSPNQTSLYFCASREVAGTNEKLFFGSGTQLSVL.

J is TRBJ2-5 and V is TRBV20-1, with 12 bases aligning to TRBD2. V dropped 3 bases and J dropped 4; count of bases not matched to a gene: 9. Germline V gene data show CDR1 as DFQATT and CDR2 as SNEGSKA (reference sequence). This CDR3 spans 16 amino acids. The CDR3 nucleotides read TGCAGTGCTAGTCCCCCTAGCGGGAGGGCCCGAGAGACCCAGTACTTC. This sequence encodes CSASPPSGRARETQYF.

The chain combines TRBV9 with TRBJ1-1, with 8 bases matching TRBD1. The junction had 14 bases not matched to a gene; V was cut back by 4 bases and J by 0 bases. This CDR3 region has 18 residues. Per germline, CDR1 SGDLS and CDR2 YYNGEE. CDR3 nucleotide sequence: TGTGCCAGCAGCCCCCGCGGGTGGGGGACAGGAGTGAACACTGAAGCTTTCTTT. It translates to CASSPRGWGTGVNTEAFF.

The V and J genes are TRBV6-5 and TRBJ2-7; TRBD2 is a possible D gene (6 bases). V was cut by 6 bases and J by 1 base, with 16 bases left in between. The CDR3 extends over 15 amino acids. Germline assignment: CDR1 MNHEY and CDR2 SVGAGI. This chain's CDR3 is CASRRLGGLSYEQYF. CDR3 nucleotide sequence: TGTGCCAGCAGGCGACTAGGTGGTTTGTCCTACGAGCAGTACTTC.